This T cell receptor beta chain was documented in a study of shared clonotypes between healthy human individuals. In the study overall: Aged 18 to 49, the donors were two women and three men.

Naive CD45RA+ and memory CD45RA-negative subsets were split from CD4+ cells. Unmatched junction bases numbered 7, after V lost 6 bases and J lost 3 bases. Germline-derived CDR1 and CDR2 are LNHDA and SQIVND (reference sequence). The CDR3 has 15 amino acids. Details on this clone: Its antigen is not identified.

Study results and limitations: Generally, estimated richness proved larger in naive subsets than it did in memory subsets.

Deep-level settings were used for running the assay. Only in-frame clones appear in the TCRdb table, and some are missing; sequencing was by immunoSEQ multiplex PCR. This table has hundreds of thousands of clones, more than 70% appearing once. The sequence came from a woman aged 30 to 39 in good health. The sequencing sample was made of memory CD4+ T cells sorted from blood. The subset: CD45RA-negative fraction. The V gene is TRBV19, the J gene TRBJ1-5; 8 nucleotides align to TRBD1. The CDR3 region has the DNA TGTGCCAGTAGGGTGGACAGGGCGGACAATCAGCCCCAGCATTTT. It is translated as CASRVDRADNQPQHF.